These 9 T cell receptor beta chains were all obtained from the same sample, sequenced in a study of identical twins. In TCRdb, the 5' RACE reads were re-called with MiXCR into one record per CDR3 protein. The sample carries some 710,000 distinct CDR3 sequences, around 6% recorded once. Material: naive T cells sorted from blood. The receptors originated from a man younger than 35 in good health.

This chain joins TRBV7-7 and TRBJ2-7; tentative D call: TRBD1 (6 bases). This CDR3 comprises 14 residues. Germline lookup yields CDR1 SSHAT and CDR2 FNYEAQ (reference sequence). Deletions cut 2 bases from V and 6 bases from J, with 14 bases between. CDR3 bases: TGTGCCAGCAGCTTAACAGTACAGGGCGGCGAGCAGTACTTC. Translated, it gives CASSLTVQGGEQYF.

This clonotype was found many times. The chain recombines TRBV12-3 or TRBV12-4 with TRBJ2-6; no definite D call. The CDR3 has 14 amino acids. Trimming left V 3 bases short and J 4 bases short, with 7 bases between. CDR3 nucleotides: TGTGCCAGCAGTTTTGTGTCCGGGGCCAACGTCCTGACTTTC. Its translation is CASSFVSGANVLTF.

This clonotype was detected many times. V and J are TRBV29-1 and TRBJ2-5, with D hard to call. Trimming took off 0 bases at V and 2 bases at J, with 10 bases between the two ends. The CDR3 sequence is 14 residues long. The germline CDR1 and CDR2 sequences are SQVTM and ANQGSEA. The CDR3 region has the DNA TGCAGCGTTGAAGACCACGCCTCGCAAGAGACCCAGTACTTC. Its translation is CSVEDHASQETQYF.

The chain recombines TRBV11-1 with TRBJ2-1; 14 positions match TRBD2. CDR3 length: 20 residues. Germline values: CDR1 SGHAT, CDR2 FQDESV (reference sequence). Trimming at V came to 0 bases and at J to 2 bases, leaving 9 bases not matched to a gene. As DNA, the CDR3 is TGTGCCAGCAGCTTAGCGCCGGGACTAGCGGGAGCCCAACCCTACAATGAGCAGTTCTTC. Amino acids: CASSLAPGLAGAQPYNEQFF. The complete variable domain, with remaining parts taken from reference TRBV11-1 and TRBJ2-1, reads EAEVAQSPRYKITEKSQAVAFWCDPISGHATLYWYRQILGQGPELLVQFQDESVVDDSQLPKDRFSAERLKGVDSTLKIQPAELGDSAMYLCASSLAPGLAGAQPYNEQFFGPGTRLTVL.

The chain links TRBV5-1 to TRBJ2-1; 8 bases map to TRBD2. This CDR3 comprises 17 residues. Germline V gene lookup returns CDR1 SGHRS and CDR2 YFSETQ. The V segment lost 0 bases and the J segment 4 bases; nucleotides outside the gene matches: 9. CDR3 in amino acids: CASSLGGTSRVYNEQFF. CDR3 DNA: TGCGCCAGCAGCTTGGGGGGGACTAGTCGAGTATACAATGAGCAGTTCTTC.

This sequence joins TRBV7-3 and TRBJ2-3; 14 bases match TRBD2. CDR1 and CDR2 from the germline V gene are SGHTA and FQGTGA. V was clipped by 5 bases and J by 1 base; unmatched bases: 8. This CDR3 contains 18 residues. The CDR3 nucleotides read TGTGCCAGCAGCCCCCGGACTAGCGGGAGGTACGGCACAGATACGCAGTATTTT. As protein: CASSPRTSGRYGTDTQYF.

This clonotype was counted ten times or more. The J gene is TRBJ2-1, the V gene TRBV5-1; 9 bases agree with TRBD2. The CDR3 has 14 residues. J lost 8 bases, V lost 8 bases, and 11 bases had no gene match. CDR1 is SGHRS and CDR2 is YFSETQ in the germline V gene. CDR3 DNA: TGCGCCAGTCAGGGACTAGCAGGGGCACATGAGCAGTTCTTC. Protein product: CASQGLAGAHEQFF. Supplemented by reference TRBV5-1 and TRBJ2-1, the full variable domain reads KAGVTQTPRYLIKTRGQQVTLSCSPISGHRSVSWYQQTPGQGLQFLFEYFSETQRNKGNFPGRFSGRQFSNSRSEMNVSTLELGDSALYLCASQGLAGAHEQFFGPGTRLTVL.

The V gene is TRBV3-1, the J gene TRBJ2-1, with 7 nucleotides matching TRBD2. Germline V gives CDR1 LGHDT, CDR2 YNNKEL (reference sequence). V lost 0 bases to trimming and J lost 0 bases; unmatched junction nucleotides: 14. This CDR3 is 20 amino acids long. CDR3 DNA: TGTGCCAGCAGCCAAGATCTATCTAGCGGAAAAGCAGTCTCCTACAATGAGCAGTTCTTC. Residues: CASSQDLSSGKAVSYNEQFF.

V gene TRBV4-1 combines with J gene TRBJ1-1; a possible D gene is TRBD1 (5 bases). Germline lookup yields CDR1 MGHRA and CDR2 YSYEKL. The V end lost 5 bases, the J end lost 8 bases, and 27 bases lay between the germline ends. This CDR3 contains 17 residues. The CDR3 DNA is TGCGCCAGCAGCACACAGGAAGACCCGACGGAAATAAGGGAAGCTTTCTTT. This codes for CASSTQEDPTEIREAFF.